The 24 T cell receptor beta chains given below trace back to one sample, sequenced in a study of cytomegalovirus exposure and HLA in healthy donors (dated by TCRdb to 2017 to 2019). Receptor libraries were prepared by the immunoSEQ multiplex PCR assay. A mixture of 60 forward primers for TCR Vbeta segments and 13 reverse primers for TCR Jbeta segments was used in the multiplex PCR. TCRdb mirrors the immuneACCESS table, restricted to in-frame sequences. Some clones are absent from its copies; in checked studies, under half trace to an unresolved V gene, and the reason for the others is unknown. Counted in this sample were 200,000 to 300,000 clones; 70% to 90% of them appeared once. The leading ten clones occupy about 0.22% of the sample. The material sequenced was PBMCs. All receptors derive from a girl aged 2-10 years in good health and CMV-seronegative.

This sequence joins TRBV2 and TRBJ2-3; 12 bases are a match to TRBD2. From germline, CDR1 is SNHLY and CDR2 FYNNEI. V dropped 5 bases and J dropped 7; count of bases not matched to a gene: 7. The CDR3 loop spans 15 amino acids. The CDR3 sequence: CASSPASGGAYTQYF. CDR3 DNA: TGTGCCAGCAGTCCTGCTAGCGGGGGGGCATATACGCAGTATTTT.

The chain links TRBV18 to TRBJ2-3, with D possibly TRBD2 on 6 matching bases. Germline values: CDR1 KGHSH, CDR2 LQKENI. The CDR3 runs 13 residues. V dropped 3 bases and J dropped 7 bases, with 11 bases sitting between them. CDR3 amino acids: CASSPSGRNTQYF. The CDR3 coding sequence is TGTGCCAGCTCACCTAGCGGCAGAAATACGCAGTATTTT. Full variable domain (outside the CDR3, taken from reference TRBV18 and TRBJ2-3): NAGVMQNPRHLVRRRGQEARLRCSPMKGHSHVYWYRQLPEEGLKFMVYLQKENIIDESGMPKERFSAEFPKEGPSILRIQQVVRGDSAAYFCASSPSGRNTQYFGPGTRLTVL.

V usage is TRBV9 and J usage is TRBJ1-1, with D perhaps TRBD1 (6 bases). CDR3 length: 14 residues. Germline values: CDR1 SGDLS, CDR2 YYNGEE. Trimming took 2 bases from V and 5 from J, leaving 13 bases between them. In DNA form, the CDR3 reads TGTGCCAGCAGCGTCGGACAGTCAAAAACTGAAGCTTTCTTT. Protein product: CASSVGQSKTEAFF.

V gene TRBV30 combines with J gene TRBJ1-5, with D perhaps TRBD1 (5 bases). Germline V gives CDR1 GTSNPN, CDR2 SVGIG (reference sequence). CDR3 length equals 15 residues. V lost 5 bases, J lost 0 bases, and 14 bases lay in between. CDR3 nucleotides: TGTGCCTGGGGTACAGGTCCTTCTAGCAATCAGCCCCAGCATTTT. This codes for CAWGTGPSSNQPQHF. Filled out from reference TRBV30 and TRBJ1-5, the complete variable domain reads SQTIHQWPATLVQPVGSPLSLECTVEGTSNPNLYWYRQAAGRGLQLLFYSVGIGQISSEVPQNLSASRPQDRQFILSSKKLLLSDSGFYLCAWGTGPSSNQPQHFGDGTRLSIL.

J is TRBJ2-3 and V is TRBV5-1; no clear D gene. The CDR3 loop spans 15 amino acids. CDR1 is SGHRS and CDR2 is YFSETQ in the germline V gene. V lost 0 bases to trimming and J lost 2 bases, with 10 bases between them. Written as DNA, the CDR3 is TGCGCCAGCAGCTTGGGGCGGAGCCCCACAGATACGCAGTATTTT. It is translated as CASSLGRSPTDTQYF.

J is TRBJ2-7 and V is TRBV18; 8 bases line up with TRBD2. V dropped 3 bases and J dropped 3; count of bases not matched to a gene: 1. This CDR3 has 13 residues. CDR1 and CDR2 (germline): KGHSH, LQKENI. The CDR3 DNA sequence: TGTGCCAGCTCACCCGGGGGGGGCTACGAGCAGTACTTC. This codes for CASSPGGGYEQYF.

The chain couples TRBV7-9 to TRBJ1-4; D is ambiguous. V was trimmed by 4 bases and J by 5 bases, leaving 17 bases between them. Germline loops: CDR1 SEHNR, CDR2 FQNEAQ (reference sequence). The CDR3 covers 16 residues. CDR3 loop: CASSSRPGGPNEKLFF. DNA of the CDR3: TGTGCCAGCAGCTCGAGACCCGGAGGACCCAATGAAAAACTGTTTTTT.

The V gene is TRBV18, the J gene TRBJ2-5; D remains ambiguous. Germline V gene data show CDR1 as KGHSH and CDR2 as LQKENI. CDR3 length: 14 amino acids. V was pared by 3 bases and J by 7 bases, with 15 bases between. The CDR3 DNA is TGTGCCAGCTCACCTACCCCCGTTCCGGGGACCCAGTACTTC. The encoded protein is CASSPTPVPGTQYF.

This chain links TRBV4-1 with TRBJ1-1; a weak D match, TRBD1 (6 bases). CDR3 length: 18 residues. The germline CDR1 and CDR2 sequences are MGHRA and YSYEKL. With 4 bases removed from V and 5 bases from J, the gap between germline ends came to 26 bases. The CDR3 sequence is CASSPRIDTTGRNTEAFF. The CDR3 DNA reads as TGCGCCAGCAGCCCACGGATAGACACTACAGGGAGAAATACTGAAGCTTTCTTT.

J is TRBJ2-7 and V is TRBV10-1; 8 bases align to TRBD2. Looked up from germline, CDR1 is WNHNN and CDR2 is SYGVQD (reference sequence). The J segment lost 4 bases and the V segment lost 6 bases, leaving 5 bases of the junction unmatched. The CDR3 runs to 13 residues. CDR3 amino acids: CASRRQREYEQYF. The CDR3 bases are TGCGCCAGCAGACGACAGCGGGAGTACGAGCAGTACTTC.

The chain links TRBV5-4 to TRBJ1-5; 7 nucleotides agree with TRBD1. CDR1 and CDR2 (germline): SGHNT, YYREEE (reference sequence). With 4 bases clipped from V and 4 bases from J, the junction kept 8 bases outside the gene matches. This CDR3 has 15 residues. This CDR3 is CASSRSGQTNQPQHF. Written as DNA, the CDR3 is TGTGCCAGCAGCAGGTCGGGACAGACAAATCAGCCCCAGCATTTT.

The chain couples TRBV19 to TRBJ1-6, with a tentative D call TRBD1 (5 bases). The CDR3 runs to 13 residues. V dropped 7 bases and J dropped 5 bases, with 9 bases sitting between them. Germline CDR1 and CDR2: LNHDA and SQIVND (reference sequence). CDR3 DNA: TGTGCCAGTAACGTCAGGGATAATTCACCCCTCCACTTT. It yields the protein CASNVRDNSPLHF. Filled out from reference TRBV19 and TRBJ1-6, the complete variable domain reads DGGITQSPKYLFRKEGQNVTLSCEQNLNHDAMYWYRQDPGQGLRLIYYSQIVNDFQKGDIAEGYSVSREKKESFPLTVTSAQKNPTAFYLCASNVRDNSPLHFGNGTRLTVT.

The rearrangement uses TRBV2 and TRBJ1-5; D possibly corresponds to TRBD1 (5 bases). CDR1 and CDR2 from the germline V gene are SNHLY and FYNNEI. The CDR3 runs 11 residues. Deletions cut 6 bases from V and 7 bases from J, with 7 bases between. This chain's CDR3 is CASRGGQPQHF. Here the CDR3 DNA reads TGTGCCAGCAGGGGGGGACAGCCCCAGCATTTT.

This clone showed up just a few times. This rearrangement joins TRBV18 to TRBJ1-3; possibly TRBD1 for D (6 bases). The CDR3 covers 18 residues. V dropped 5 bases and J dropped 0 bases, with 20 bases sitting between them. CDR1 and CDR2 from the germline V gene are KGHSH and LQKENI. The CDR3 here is CASSTGQIRMSSGNTIYF. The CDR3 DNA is TGTGCCAGCTCAACAGGGCAGATCCGGATGAGCTCTGGAAACACCATATATTTT. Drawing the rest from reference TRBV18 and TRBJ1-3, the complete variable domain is NAGVMQNPRHLVRRRGQEARLRCSPMKGHSHVYWYRQLPEEGLKFMVYLQKENIIDESGMPKERFSAEFPKEGPSILRIQQVVRGDSAAYFCASSTGQIRMSSGNTIYFGEGSWLTVV.

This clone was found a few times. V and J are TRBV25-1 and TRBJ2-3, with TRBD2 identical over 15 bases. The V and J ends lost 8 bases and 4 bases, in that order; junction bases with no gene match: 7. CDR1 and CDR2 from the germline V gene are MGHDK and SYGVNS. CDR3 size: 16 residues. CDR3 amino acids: CASSGLAGGRADTQYF. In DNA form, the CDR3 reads TGTGCCAGCTCCGGACTAGCGGGGGGGCGCGCAGATACGCAGTATTTT. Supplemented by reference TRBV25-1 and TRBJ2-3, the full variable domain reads EADIYQTPRYLVIGTGKKITLECSQTMGHDKMYWYQQDPGMELHLIHYSYGVNSTEKGDLSSESTVSRIRTEHFPLTLESARPSHTSQYLCASSGLAGGRADTQYFGPGTRLTVL.

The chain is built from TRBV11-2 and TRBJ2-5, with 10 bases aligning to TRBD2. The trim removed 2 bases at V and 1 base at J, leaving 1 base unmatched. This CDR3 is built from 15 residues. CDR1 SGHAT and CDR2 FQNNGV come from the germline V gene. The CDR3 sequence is CASSLRTSGQETQYF. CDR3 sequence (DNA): TGTGCCAGCAGCTTACGGACTAGCGGCCAAGAGACCCAGTACTTC. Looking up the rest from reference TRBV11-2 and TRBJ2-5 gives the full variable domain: EAGVAQSPRYKIIEKRQSVAFWCNPISGHATLYWYQQILGQGPKLLIQFQNNGVVDDSQLPKDRFSAERLKGVDSTLKIQPAKLEDSAVYLCASSLRTSGQETQYFGPGTRLLVL.

DNA of the CDR3: TGTGCCTGGAGTGTACGGCAAGAGACCCAGTACTTC. The encoded protein is CAWSVRQETQYF. The chain links TRBV30 to TRBJ2-5; D remains ambiguous. The ends were cut back, 0 bases at V and 2 bases at J, with 4 bases in the middle. The CDR3 loop spans 12 amino acids. CDR1 GTSNPN and CDR2 SVGIG come from the germline V gene (reference sequence).

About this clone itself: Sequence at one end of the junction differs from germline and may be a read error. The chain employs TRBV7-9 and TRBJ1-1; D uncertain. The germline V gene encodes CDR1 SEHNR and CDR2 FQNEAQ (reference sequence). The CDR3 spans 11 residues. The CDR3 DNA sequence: TGTGCCAGCAGCTTAGCTTTGGGCTCCTACTTT. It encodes CASSLALGSYF. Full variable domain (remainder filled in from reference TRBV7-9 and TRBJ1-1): DTGVSQNPRHKITKRGQNVTFRCDPISEHNRLYWYRQTLGQGPEFLTYFQNEAQLEKSRLLSDRFSAERPKGSFSTLEIQRTEQGDSAMYLCASSLALGSYFGQGTRLTVV.

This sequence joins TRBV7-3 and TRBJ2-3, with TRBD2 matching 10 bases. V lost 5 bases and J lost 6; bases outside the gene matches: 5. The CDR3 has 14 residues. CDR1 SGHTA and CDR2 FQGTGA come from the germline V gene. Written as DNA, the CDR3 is TGTGCCAGCAGCACCAGCGGGGGGGCTGATACGCAGTATTTT. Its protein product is CASSTSGGADTQYF.

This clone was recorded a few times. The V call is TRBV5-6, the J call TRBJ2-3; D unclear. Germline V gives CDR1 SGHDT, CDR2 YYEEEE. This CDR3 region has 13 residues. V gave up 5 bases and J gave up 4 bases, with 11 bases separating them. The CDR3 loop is CASSSRSPDTQYF. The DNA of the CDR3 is TGTGCCAGCAGTTCCCGTTCCCCAGATACGCAGTATTTT.

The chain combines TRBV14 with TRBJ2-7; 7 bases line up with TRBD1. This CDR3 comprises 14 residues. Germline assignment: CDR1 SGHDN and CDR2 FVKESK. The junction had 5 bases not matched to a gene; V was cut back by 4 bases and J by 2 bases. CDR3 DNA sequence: TGTGCCAGCAGCCCGCGGACAGGAACCTACGAGCAGTACTTC. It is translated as CASSPRTGTYEQYF.

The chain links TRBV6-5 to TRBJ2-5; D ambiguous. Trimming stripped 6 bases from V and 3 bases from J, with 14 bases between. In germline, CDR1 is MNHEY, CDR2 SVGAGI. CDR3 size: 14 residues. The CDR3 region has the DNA TGTGCCAGCAGCCCCGCCACAGCCAAAGAGACCCAGTACTTC. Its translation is CASSPATAKETQYF.

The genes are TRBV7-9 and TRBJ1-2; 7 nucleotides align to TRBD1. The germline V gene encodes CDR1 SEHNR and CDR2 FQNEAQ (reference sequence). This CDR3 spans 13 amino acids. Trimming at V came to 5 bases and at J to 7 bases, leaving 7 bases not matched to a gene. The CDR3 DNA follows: TGTGCCAGCAGCGCCGGGACAGTTTTTGGCTACACCTTC. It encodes CASSAGTVFGYTF.

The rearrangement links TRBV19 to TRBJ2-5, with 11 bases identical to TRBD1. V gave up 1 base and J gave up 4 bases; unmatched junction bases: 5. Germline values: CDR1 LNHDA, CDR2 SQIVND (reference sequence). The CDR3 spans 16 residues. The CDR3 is CASSIGGTGGAETQYF. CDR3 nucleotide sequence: TGTGCCAGTAGTATAGGCGGGACAGGGGGGGCAGAGACCCAGTACTTC. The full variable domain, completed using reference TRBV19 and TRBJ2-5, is DGGITQSPKYLFRKEGQNVTLSCEQNLNHDAMYWYRQDPGQGLRLIYYSQIVNDFQKGDIAEGYSVSREKKESFPLTVTSAQKNPTAFYLCASSIGGTGGAETQYFGPGTRLLVL.